The source of this T cell receptor beta chain is a study of siplizumab effects on memory and regulatory T cells. This clone was seen once. Method: immunoSEQ multiplex PCR; TCRdb's copy keeps in-frame clones and lacks some. In the table there are roughly 92,000 clones, roughly 94% of which are singletons. With 1 base removed from V and 2 bases from J, the gap between germline ends came to 15 bases. CDR1 is LGHNA and CDR2 is YNFKEQ in the germline V gene. This CDR3 comprises 16 residues. The V call is TRBV4-2, the J call TRBJ2-7; D not resolved. Sequencing used non-Treg CD4+ T cells sorted from blood. The receptor comes from a human donor in good health. The DNA for the CDR3 is TGTGCCAGCAGCCAAGTTTTAGGACCCCGAACCTACGAGCAGTACTTC. It is translated as CASSQVLGPRTYEQYF.